This T cell receptor beta chain was captured by sequencing in a study of blood T cell repertoires in COVID-19. Study-level background: The origin of the acute and convalescent COVID-19 samples was the United States, Italy and Spain. T cells, B-cell-depleted T cells, or PBMCs provided the cDNA or gDNA that served as material.

Authors' analysis steps: Estimated nucleated cell counts came from reference gene primer amplification. Using immunoSEQ multiplex PCR, the repertoire was profiled, and TCRdb retains in-frame clones only, with some absent. V and J calls and clone size are given by that table; D and trimming were obtained from the DNA. This table holds some 150,000 clones, around 87% found once. Unmatched junction bases numbered 5, after V lost 3 bases and J lost 4 bases. The length of the CDR3 is 15 residues. The germline CDR1 and CDR2 sequences are LNHNV and YYDKDF (reference sequence). The sequence came from a man aged 50-60 years with active COVID-19. The specimen sequenced was peripheral blood. The chain joins TRBV15 to TRBJ2-3; TRBD2 matches at 9 bases. This CDR3 reads CATSSRTSDADTQYF. DNA for the CDR3: TGTGCCACCAGCAGTAGGACTAGCGATGCAGATACGCAGTATTTT.